Listed here are 2 T cell receptor beta chains from one sample, sequenced in a study of tissue T cells after allogeneic stem cell transplantation. Time point: mouse harvest day 7 after allogeneic transplant. Tail vein injection delivered 10^7 T-cell-depleted bone marrow cells and 10^6 splenic CD5+ T cells. The data were produced by immunoSEQ multiplex PCR, yet TCRdb's version contains in-frame clones alone and is incomplete. The data show thousands of clones, 35% to 50% seen once. The material sequenced was skin. These receptors were collected from a female BALB/c mouse given C57BL/6 T cells with graft-versus-host disease after an allogeneic hematopoietic cell transplant.

This clone was counted only a few times. The gene symbols are mouse symbols. The sequenced fragment ends 1 residue before the CDR3 boundary, so the rest is inferred from the germline J gene. The chain joins TRBV29 to TRBJ1-3; D possibly corresponds to TRBD1 (5 bases). The V end lost 11 bases, the J end lost 1 base, and 9 bases lay between the germline ends. CDR1 and CDR2 from the germline V gene are MSHET and SYDVDS. This CDR3 is 12 amino acids long. The CDR3 here is CAAGQSGNTLYF. CDR3 DNA, as far as it was read: TGTGCTGCAGGGCAATCTGGAAATACGCTCTAT.

Remarks on this clone: Mouse gene names and germline throughout. The CDR3 extends 1 residue past the end of the read, so its final part is completed from the germline J gene. The genes are TRBV12-2 and TRBJ2-5; 7 bases fit TRBD1. CDR1 is SGHLS and CDR2 is HYDKME in the germline V gene. This CDR3 region has 14 residues. V shed 2 bases, J shed 6 bases, and the junction held 7 bases outside the gene matches. The CDR3 reads CASSPLTGVDTQYF. CDR3 DNA, as far as it was read: TGTGCCAGCTCTCCCCTAACAGGGGTGGACACCCAGTAC. Full variable domain (outside the CDR3, taken from reference TRBV12-2 and TRBJ2-5): NSGVVQSPRYIIKGKGERSILKCIPISGHLSVAWYQQTQGQELKFFIQHYDKMERDKGNLPSRFSVQQFDDYHSEMNMSALELEDSAVYFCASSPLTGVDTQYFGPGTRLLVL.